This note documents a single TCR beta chain sequence. Its antigen is not identified. This specimen comes from a study of cytomegalovirus exposure and HLA in healthy donors. Study conclusions and caveats: Cytomegalovirus status, reportedly, was diagnosed with high specificity and sensitivity by the classifier. First-cohort TCR clusters were later found to tend to co-occur in the roughly 130 validation repertoires. Among TCR beta chains, those listed as cytomegalovirus-associated numbered 164.

Germline V lookup: CDR1 MNHEY, CDR2 SMNVEV (reference sequence). The CDR3 is 15 amino acids. V was pared by 5 bases and J by 5 bases, with 12 bases of the junction left unmatched. Method: immunoSEQ multiplex PCR; TCRdb's copy keeps in-frame clones and lacks some. Here the sample spans 230,000 or so clones, around 88% being singletons. The TCR was taken from a woman younger than 30 in good health and CMV-seronegative. Sequenced material: PBMCs. The chain combines TRBV27 with TRBJ2-7, with TRBD1 matching 7 bases. In DNA, the CDR3 is TGTGCCAGCAGTCCCCCCCCGGGACAGCGCAACGAGCAGTACTTC. Its protein product is CASSPPPGQRNEQYF.